These T cell receptor beta chains were read from a single sample in a study of early T cells in non-severe SARS-CoV-2 infection. TCRdb analysed the 5' RACE reads with MiXCR anew, one entry per CDR3 protein. The sample records tens of thousands of distinct CDR3 sequences, 9% to 15% being singletons. The specimen sequenced was whole blood. The source of these receptors is an adult who was a healthcare worker with PCR-confirmed SARS-CoV-2 infection or an uninfected control (not recorded which). The CDR3 runs from the conserved cysteine through the conserved F or W. Fields, in order: J gene, V gene, clone size, D gene, CDR3 DNA, CDR3 protein. The D gene is left open where the match is weak. Clone sizes are given selectively: once, few, many, or a class where the clone is expanded.

>TRBJ1-6|TRBV20-1|many|.
TGCAGTGCTAGAGGGGGGCAACTCTCCTATAATTCACCCCTCCACTTT
CSARGGQLSYNSPLHF
>TRBJ2-7|TRBV6-2/TRBV6-3|.|TRBD2
TGTGCCAGCAGCCCACTGGCGGGGGGACCCTACGAGCAGTACTTC
CASSPLAGGPYEQYF
>TRBJ1-2|TRBV20-1|.|TRBD1
TGCAGTGCTATAGACAGGGTAAAAATCTTCTATGGCTACACCTTC
CSAIDRVKIFYGYTF
>TRBJ2-5|TRBV20-1|.|.
TGCAGTGCCACCTGTTGTGGGGTCTGGTTTCAGACCCAGTACTTC
CSATCCGVWFQTQYF
>TRBJ2-7|TRBV6-2/TRBV6-3|.|TRBD1
TGTGCCAGCAGACGCGATGGACAGGGGGCCGAGCAGTACTTC
CASRRDGQGAEQYF
>TRBJ2-7|TRBV3-1|few|TRBD2
TGTGCCAGCAGCGGACTAGCGGGGGGGCCCGAGCAGTACTTC
CASSGLAGGPEQYF
>TRBJ2-1|TRBV24-1|.|.
TGTGCCACCAGTGATTTTCGGGGGATCTCCTACAATGAGCAGTTCTTC
CATSDFRGISYNEQFF
>TRBJ2-1|TRBV9|.|TRBD2
TGTGCCAGCAGCTCTCGGACTAGCGGGACACACAATGAGCAGTTCTTC
CASSSRTSGTHNEQFF
>TRBJ1-2|TRBV30|few|.
TGTGCCTGGAGTAGTGACAGACCCAACTATGGCTACACCTTC
CAWSSDRPNYGYTF
>TRBJ2-7|TRBV11-2|.|.
TGTGCCAGCAGCTACTCACTCGAGCAGTACTTC
CASSYSLEQYF
>TRBJ2-7|TRBV29-1|few|.
TGCAGCGTTGAAGCGGGAATCGCGGAGCAGTACTTC
CSVEAGIAEQYF
>TRBJ2-1|TRBV6-5|.|TRBD2
TGTGCCAGCAGGACTAGCGGGGGGGCTTGGAATGAGCAGTTCTTC
CASRTSGGAWNEQFF
>TRBJ1-2|TRBV7-9|.|TRBD1
TGTGCCAGCAGCATTGGACAGGGGGCGAGAGGCTACACCTTC
CASSIGQGARGYTF
>TRBJ2-1|TRBV6-5|.|TRBD2
TGTGCCAGCAGTTACTCCGGGCCCGGGGGGACTTACAATGAGCAGTTCTTC
CASSYSGPGGTYNEQFF
>TRBJ2-5|TRBV2|few|.
TGTGCCAGCAGTGCAGGGTATTACGGAGAGACCCAGTACTTC
CASSAGYYGETQYF
>TRBJ1-2|TRBV12-3/TRBV12-4|.|.
TGTGCCAGCAGTTTTGGGCAGTACTATGGCTACACCTTC
CASSFGQYYGYTF
>TRBJ2-7|TRBV12-3/TRBV12-4|many|TRBD1
TGTGCCAGCAGTGCGAGATTCCGGGACAGGGGGCGTGGGGAGCAGTACTTC
CASSARFRDRGRGEQYF
>TRBJ1-2|TRBV12-3/TRBV12-4|.|.
TGTGCCAGCAGTTTAAGGCTTGACAGCTATGGCTACACCTTC
CASSLRLDSYGYTF
>TRBJ2-3|TRBV5-4|.|TRBD2
TGTGCCAGCAGCTTTGGGTCTAGCGGGGTGACAGATACGCAGTATTTT
CASSFGSSGVTDTQYF
>TRBJ1-2|TRBV21-1|.|.
TGTGCCAGCAGCAAAGCGCACAGAAACAACTATGGCTACACCTTC
CASSKAHRNNYGYTF
>TRBJ1-1|TRBV29-1|.|TRBD1
TGCAGCGTTGTGAGACAGGGGGCCTCTGAAGCTTTCTTT
CSVVRQGASEAFF
>TRBJ2-1|TRBV29-1|few|.
TGCAGCGCAGAAGTGGACCCGGGATACAATGAGCAGTTCTTC
CSAEVDPGYNEQFF
>TRBJ1-6|TRBV10-2|.|.
TGCGCCAGCAGTGAGGGACAGCTCCCCGCGAATAATTCACCCCTCCACTTT
CASSEGQLPANNSPLHF
>TRBJ2-4|TRBV2|few|.
TGTGCCAGCAGTAGGGACCGAGAAAACATTCAGTACTTC
CASSRDRENIQYF
>TRBJ1-1|TRBV6-1|.|.
TGTGCCAGCAGGGGGGAGGGCCCGCACACTGAAGCTTTCTTT
CASRGEGPHTEAFF
>TRBJ1-3|TRBV7-2|many|.
TGTGCCAGCGGAACTGGGAGAAACACCATATATTTT
CASGTGRNTIYF
>TRBJ1-4|TRBV29-1|.|.
TGCAGCGTCGCCAGGGGTGAAAAACTGTTTTTT
CSVARGEKLFF
>TRBJ2-1|TRBV10-3|.|.
TGTGCCATCAGTGAGGGAGCGGAGCCGAACTACAATGAGCAGTTCTTC
CAISEGAEPNYNEQFF
>TRBJ1-2|TRBV7-9|many|.
TGTGCCAGCAGCTTAGACTATGGCTACACCTTC
CASSLDYGYTF